The sequence of this TCR beta chain was determined in a study of blood T cell repertoires in COVID-19. Study as a whole: Italy, Spain and the United States were the sources of the convalescent and acute COVID-19 samples.

The protocol was immunoSEQ multiplex PCR, while the TCRdb copy is restricted to in-frame clones and leaves out a portion. Here the sample spans around 170,000 clones, 80% to 90% being singletons. Germline CDR1 and CDR2: SEHNR and FQNEAQ (reference sequence). The CDR3 has 16 amino acids. V was pared by 5 bases and J by 0 bases, with 2 bases of the junction left unmatched. The source material was peripheral blood. The clonotype comes from a man aged 55 to 70 with acute or convalescent COVID-19. The chain recombines TRBV7-9 with TRBJ2-6; 9 bases line up with TRBD1. The CDR3, as DNA: TGTGCCAGCAGCCCGGACAGGGGCTCTGGGGCCAACGTCCTGACTTTC. Protein sequence: CASSPDRGSGANVLTF.